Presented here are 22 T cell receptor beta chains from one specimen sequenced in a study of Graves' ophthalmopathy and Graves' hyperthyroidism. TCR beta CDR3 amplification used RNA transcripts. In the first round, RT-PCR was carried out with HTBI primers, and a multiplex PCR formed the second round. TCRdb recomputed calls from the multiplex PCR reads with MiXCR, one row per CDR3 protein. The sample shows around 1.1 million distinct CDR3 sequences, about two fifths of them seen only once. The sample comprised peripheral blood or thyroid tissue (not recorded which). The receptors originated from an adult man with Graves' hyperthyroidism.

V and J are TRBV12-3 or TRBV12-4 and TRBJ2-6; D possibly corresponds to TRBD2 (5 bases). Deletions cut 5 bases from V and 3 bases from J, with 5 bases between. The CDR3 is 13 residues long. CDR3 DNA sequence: TGTGCCAGCAGTGGACTTGGGGCCAACGTCCTGACTTTC. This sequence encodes CASSGLGANVLTF.

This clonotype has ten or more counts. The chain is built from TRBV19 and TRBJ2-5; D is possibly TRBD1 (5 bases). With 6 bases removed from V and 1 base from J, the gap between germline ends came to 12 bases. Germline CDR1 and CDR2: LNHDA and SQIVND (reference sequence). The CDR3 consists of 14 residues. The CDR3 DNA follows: TGTGCCAGTAGACTACAGGCGGCCCAAGAGACCCAGTACTTC. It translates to CASRLQAAQETQYF.

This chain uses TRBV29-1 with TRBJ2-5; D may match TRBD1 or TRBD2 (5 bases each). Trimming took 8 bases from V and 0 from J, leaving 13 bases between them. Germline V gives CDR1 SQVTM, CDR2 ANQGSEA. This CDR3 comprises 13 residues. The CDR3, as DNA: TGCAGCTTCCAGGGACGGTACCAAGAGACCCAGTACTTC. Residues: CSFQGRYQETQYF.

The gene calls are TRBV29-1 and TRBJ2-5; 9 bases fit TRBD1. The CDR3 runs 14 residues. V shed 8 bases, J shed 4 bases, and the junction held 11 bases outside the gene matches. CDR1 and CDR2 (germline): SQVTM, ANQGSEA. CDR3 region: CSSDPLGQGETQYF. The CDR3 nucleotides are TGCAGCTCCGACCCGCTGGGACAGGGAGAGACCCAGTACTTC.

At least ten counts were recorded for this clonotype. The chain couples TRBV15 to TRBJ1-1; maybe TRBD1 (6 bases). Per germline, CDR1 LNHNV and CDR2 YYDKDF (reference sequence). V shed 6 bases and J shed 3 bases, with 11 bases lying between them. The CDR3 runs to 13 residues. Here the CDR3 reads CATRDRLDTEAFF. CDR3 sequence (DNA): TGTGCCACCAGAGACAGGTTAGACACTGAAGCTTTCTTT.

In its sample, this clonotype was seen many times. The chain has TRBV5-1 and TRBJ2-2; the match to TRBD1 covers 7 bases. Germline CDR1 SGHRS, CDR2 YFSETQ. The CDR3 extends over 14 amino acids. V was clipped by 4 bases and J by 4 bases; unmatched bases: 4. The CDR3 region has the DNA TGCGCCAGCAGCGCTACAGGGGTCACCGGGGAGCTGTTTTTT. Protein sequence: CASSATGVTGELFF.

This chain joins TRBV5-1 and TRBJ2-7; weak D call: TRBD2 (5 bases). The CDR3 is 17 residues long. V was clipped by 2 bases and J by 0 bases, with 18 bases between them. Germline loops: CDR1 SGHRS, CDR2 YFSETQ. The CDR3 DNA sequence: TGCGCCAGCAGCTTCCCCTCCCGATTCGGGGACTCCTACGAGCAGTACTTC. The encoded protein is CASSFPSRFGDSYEQYF.

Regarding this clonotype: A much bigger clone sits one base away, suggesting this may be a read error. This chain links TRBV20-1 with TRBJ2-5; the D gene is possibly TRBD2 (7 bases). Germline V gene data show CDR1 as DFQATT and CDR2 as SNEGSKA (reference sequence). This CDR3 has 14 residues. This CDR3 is CSARVPGGIEAQYF. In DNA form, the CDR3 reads TGCAGTGCTAGAGTTCCGGGGGGCATAGAGGCCCAGTACTTC.

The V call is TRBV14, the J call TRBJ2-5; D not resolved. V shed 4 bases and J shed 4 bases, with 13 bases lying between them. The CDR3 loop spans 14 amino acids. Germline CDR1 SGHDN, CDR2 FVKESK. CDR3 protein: CASSLIWGRETQYF. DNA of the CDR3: TGTGCCAGCAGCCTCATTTGGGGTCGAGAGACCCAGTACTTC.

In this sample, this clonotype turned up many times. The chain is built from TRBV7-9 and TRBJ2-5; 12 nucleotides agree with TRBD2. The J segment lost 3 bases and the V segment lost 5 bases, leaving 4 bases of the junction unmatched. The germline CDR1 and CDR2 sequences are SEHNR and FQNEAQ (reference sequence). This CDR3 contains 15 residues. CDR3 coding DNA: TGTGCCAGCAGCACTTGGACTAGCGGGGAAGAGACCCAGTACTTC. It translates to CASSTWTSGEETQYF.

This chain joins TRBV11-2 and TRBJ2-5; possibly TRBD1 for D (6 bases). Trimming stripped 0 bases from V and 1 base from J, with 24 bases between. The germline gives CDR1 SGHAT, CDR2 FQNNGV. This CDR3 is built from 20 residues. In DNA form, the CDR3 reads TGTGCCAGCAGCTTAGAGGACAGTGCTATGGAGCCAAACCCCCAAGAGACCCAGTACTTC. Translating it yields CASSLEDSAMEPNPQETQYF.

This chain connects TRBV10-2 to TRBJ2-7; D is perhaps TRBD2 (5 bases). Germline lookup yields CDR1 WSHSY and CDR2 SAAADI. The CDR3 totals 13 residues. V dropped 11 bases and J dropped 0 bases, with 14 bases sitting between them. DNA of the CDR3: TGCGCCGCGCGGGCCAGCGCCTCCTACGAGCAGTACTTC. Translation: CAARASASYEQYF.

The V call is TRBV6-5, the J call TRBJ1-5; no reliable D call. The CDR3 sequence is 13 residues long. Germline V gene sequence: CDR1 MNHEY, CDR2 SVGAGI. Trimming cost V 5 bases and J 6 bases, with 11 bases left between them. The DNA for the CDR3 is TGTGCCAGCAGTACATCAGGTAGTCAGCCCCAGCATTTT. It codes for CASSTSGSQPQHF.

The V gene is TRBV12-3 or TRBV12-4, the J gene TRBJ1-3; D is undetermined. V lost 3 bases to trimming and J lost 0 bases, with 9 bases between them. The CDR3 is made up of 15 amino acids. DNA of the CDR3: TGTGCCAGCAGTTTTGGTCAGCACTCTGGAAACACCATATATTTT. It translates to CASSFGQHSGNTIYF.

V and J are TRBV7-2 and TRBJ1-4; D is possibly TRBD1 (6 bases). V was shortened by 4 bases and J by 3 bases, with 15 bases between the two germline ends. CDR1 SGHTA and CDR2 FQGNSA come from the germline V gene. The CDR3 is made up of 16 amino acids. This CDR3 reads CASSYRRGRSNEKLFF. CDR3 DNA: TGTGCCAGCAGCTACCGTCGGGGGCGTTCTAATGAAAAACTGTTTTTT.

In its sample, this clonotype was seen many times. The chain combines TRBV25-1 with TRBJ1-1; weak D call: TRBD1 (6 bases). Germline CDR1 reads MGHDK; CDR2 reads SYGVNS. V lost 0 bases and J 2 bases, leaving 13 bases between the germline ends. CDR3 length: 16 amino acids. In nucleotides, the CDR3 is TGTGCCAGCAGTGAATATGGGGGCGAGGGAAACACTGAAGCTTTCTTT. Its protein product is CASSEYGGEGNTEAFF.

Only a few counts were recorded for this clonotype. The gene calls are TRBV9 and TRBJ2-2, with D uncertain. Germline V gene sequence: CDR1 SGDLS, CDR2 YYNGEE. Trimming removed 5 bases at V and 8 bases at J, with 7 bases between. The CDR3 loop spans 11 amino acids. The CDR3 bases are TGTGCCAGCAGTAGCCATGGGGAGCTGTTTTTT. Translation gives CASSSHGELFF.

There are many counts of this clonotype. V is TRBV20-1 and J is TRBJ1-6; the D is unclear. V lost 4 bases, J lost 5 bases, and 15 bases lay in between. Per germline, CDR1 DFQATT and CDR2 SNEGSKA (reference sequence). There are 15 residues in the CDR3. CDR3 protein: CSATKSELNNSPLHF. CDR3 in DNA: TGCAGTGCTACGAAGTCGGAGCTAAATAATTCACCCCTCCACTTT.

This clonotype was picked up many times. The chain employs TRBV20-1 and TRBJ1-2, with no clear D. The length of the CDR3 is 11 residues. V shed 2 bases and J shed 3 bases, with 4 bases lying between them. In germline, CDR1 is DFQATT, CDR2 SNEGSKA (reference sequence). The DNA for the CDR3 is TGCAGTGCTAGATCCTACTATGGCTACACCTTC. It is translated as CSARSYYGYTF.

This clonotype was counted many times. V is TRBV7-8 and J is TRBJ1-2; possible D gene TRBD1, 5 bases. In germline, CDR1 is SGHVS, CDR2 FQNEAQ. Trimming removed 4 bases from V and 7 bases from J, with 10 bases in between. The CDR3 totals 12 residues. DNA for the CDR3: TGTGCCAGCAGCTACGAGGGGAGTGGCTACACCTTC. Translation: CASSYEGSGYTF.

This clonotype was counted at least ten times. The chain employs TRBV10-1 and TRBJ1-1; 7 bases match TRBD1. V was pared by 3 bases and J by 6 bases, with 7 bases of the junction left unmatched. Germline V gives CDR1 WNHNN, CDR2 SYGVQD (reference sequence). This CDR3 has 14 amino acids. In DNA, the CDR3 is TGCGCCAGCAGTGATGGAAGAACAGGGGCTGAAGCTTTCTTT. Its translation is CASSDGRTGAEAFF.

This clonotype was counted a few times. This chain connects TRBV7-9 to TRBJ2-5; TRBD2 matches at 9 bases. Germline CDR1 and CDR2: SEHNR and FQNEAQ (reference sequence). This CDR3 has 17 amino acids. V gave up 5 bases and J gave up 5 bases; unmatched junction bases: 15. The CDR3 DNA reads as TGTGCCAGCAGCCGACTGAGTTCGGGACTAGCCTGGGAGACCCAGTACTTC. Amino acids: CASSRLSSGLAWETQYF.